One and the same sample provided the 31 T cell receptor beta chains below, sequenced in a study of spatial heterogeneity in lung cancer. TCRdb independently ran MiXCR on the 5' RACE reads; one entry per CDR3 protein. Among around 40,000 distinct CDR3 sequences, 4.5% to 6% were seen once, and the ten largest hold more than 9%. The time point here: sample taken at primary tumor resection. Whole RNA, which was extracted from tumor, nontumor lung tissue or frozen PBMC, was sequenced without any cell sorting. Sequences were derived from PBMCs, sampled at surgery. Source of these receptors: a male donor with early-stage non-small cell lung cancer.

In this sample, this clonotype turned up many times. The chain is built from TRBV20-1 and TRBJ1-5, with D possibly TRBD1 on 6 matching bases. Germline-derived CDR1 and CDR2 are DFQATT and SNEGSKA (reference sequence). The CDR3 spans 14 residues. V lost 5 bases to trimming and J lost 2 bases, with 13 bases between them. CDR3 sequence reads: CSAGGGRGNQPQHF. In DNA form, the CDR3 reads TGCAGTGCTGGGGGGGGGCGTGGCAATCAGCCCCAGCATTTT.

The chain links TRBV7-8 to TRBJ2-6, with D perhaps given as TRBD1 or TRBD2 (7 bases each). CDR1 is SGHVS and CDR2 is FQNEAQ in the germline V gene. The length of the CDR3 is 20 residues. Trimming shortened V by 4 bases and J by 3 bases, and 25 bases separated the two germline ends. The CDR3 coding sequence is TGTGCCAGCAGCTCACCCCTTCGCAGGGGGGGATCTTTTGGGGCCAACGTCCTGACTTTC. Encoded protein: CASSSPLRRGGSFGANVLTF.

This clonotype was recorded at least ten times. This chain's CDR3 is CASSLASDSNTGELFF. In nucleotides, the CDR3 is TGTGCCAGCAGCTTAGCATCCGATTCGAACACCGGGGAGCTGTTTTTT. The rearrangement uses TRBV7-2 and TRBJ2-2; D remains ambiguous. The germline CDR1 and CDR2 sequences are SGHTA and FQGNSA. The CDR3 extends over 16 amino acids. V shed 0 bases and J shed 0 bases, with 8 bases lying between them.

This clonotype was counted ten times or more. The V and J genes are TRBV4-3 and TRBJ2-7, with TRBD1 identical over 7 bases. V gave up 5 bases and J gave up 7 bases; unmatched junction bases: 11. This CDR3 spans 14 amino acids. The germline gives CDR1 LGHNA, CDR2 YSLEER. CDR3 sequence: CASSYTDRADEQYF. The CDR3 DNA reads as TGCGCCAGCAGCTATACAGACAGGGCGGATGAGCAGTACTTC.

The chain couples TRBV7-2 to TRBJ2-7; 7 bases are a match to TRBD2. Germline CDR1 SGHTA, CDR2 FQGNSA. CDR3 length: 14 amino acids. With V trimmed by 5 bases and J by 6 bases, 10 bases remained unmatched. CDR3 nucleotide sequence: TGTGCCAGCAGCCCCCCAGCGGGGATTGGCGAGCAGTACTTC. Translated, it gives CASSPPAGIGEQYF. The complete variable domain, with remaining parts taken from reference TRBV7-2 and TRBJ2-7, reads GAGVSQSPSNKVTEKGKDVELRCDPISGHTALYWYRQSLGQGLEFLIYFQGNSAPDKSGLPSDRFSAERTGGSVSTLTIQRTQQEDSAVYLCASSPPAGIGEQYFGPGTRLTVT.

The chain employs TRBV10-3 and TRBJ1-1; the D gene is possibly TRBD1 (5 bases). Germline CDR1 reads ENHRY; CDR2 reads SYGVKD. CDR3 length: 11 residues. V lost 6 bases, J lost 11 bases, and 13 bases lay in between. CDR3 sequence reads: CAISPGRVAFF. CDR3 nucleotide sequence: TGTGCCATCAGCCCGGGACGGGTGGCTTTCTTT.

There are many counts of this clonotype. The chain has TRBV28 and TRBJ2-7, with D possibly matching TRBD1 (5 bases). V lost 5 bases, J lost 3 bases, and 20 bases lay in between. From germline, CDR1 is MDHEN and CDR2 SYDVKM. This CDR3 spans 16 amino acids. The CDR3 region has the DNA TGTGCCAGCAGTCCCATCAGGGTATCTCGTAGCTACGAGCAGTACTTC. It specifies CASSPIRVSRSYEQYF.

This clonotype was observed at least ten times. The CDR3 DNA is TGTGCCAGCAGAGGGACAGGGGGCTCCTATGGCTACACCTTC. This gives the protein CASRGTGGSYGYTF. This rearrangement joins TRBV2 to TRBJ1-2, with 12 bases that match TRBD1. Germline lookup yields CDR1 SNHLY and CDR2 FYNNEI. V was clipped by 6 bases and J by 4 bases; unmatched bases: 3. This CDR3 is 14 amino acids long.

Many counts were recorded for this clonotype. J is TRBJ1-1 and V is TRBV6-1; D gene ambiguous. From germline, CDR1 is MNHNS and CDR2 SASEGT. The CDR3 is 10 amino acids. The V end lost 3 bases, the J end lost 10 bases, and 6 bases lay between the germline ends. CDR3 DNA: TGTGCCAGCAGTGACAGTAGAGCTTTCTTT. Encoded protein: CASSDSRAFF.

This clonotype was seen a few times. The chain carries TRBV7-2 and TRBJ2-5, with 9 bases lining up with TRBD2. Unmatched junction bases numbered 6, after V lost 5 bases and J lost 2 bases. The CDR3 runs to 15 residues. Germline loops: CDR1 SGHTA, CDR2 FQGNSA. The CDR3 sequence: CASSRGGGVQETQYF. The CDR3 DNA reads TGTGCCAGCAGCCGTGGCGGGGGGGTTCAAGAGACCCAGTACTTC.

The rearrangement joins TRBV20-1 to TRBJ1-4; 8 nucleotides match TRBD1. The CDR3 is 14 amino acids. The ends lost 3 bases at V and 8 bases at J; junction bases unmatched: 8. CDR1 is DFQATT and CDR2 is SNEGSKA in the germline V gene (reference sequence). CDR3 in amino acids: CSASFGAGGEKLFF. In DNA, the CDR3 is TGCAGTGCTAGTTTCGGGGCAGGGGGCGAAAAACTGTTTTTT.

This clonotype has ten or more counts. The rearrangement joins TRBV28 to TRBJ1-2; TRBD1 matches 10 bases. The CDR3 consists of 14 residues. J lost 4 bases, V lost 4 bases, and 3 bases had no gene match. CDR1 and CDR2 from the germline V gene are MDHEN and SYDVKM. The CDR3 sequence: CASSWDRGLYGYTF. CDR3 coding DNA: TGTGCCAGCAGTTGGGACAGGGGCCTCTATGGCTACACCTTC.

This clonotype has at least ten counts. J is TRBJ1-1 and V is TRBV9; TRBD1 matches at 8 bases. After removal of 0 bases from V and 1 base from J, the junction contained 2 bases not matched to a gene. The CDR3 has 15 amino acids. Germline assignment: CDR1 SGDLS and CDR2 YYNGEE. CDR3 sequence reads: CASSVGQGTNTEAFF. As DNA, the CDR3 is TGTGCCAGCAGCGTAGGACAGGGGACGAACACTGAAGCTTTCTTT.

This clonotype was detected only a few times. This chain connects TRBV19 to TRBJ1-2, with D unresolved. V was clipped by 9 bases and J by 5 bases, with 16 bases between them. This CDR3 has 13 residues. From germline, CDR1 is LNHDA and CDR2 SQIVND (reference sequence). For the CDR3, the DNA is TGTGCCAGCCGGGGAGGTCCGGGGTATGGCTACACCTTC. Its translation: CASRGGPGYGYTF.

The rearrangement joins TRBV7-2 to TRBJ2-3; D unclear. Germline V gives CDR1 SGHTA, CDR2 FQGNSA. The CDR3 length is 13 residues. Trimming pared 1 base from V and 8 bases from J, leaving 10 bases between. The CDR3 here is CASSLGSTGTQYF. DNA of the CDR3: TGTGCCAGCAGCTTAGGGTCCACTGGTACGCAGTATTTT.

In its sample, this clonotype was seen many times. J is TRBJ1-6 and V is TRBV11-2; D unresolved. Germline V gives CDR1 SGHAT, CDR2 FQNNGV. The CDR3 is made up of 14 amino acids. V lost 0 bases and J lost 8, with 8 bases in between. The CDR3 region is CASSLDGRDSPLHF. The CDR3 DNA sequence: TGTGCCAGCAGCTTAGATGGGAGGGATTCACCCCTCCACTTT.

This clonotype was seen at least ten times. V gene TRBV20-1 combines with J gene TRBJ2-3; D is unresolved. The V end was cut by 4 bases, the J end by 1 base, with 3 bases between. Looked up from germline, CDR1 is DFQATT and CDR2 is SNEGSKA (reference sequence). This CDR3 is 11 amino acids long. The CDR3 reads CSAKGTDTQYF. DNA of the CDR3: TGCAGTGCTAAAGGCACAGATACGCAGTATTTT.

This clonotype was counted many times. The CDR3 loop is CASSLGTGRTGELFF. The CDR3 DNA sequence: TGTGCCAGCAGCTTAGGTACAGGAAGGACCGGGGAGCTGTTTTTT. The chain links TRBV7-6 to TRBJ2-2; the D gene is possibly TRBD1 (5 bases). V was trimmed by 1 base and J by 5 bases, leaving 11 bases between them. The CDR3 extends over 15 amino acids. The V gene's germline CDR1 is SGHVS and CDR2 FNYEAQ.

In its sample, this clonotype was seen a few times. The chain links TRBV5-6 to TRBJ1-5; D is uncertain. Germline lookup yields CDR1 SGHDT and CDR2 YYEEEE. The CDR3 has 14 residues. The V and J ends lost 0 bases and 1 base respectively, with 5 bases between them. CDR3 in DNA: TGTGCCAGCAGCTTGGACTCAAGCAATCAGCCCCAGCATTTT. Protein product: CASSLDSSNQPQHF.

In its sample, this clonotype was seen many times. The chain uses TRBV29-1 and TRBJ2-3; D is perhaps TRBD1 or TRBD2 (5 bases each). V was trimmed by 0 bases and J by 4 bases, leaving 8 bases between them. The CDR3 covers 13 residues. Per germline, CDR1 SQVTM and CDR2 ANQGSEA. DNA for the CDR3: TGCAGCGTTGAAGAGAGGGGAGCAGATACGCAGTATTTT. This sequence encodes CSVEERGADTQYF.

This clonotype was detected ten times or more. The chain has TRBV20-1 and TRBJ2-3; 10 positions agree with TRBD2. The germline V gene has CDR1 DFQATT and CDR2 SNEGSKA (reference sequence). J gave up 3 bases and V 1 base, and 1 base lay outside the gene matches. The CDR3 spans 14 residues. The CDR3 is CSARGTSGTDTQYF. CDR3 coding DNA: TGCAGTGCTAGAGGGACTAGCGGAACAGATACGCAGTATTTT.

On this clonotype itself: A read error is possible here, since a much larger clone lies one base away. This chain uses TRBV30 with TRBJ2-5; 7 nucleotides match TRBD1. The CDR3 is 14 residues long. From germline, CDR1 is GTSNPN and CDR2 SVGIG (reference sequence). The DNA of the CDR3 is TGTGCCTGGAGTAAGGGGGCGTATGGAGAGACCCGGTACTTC. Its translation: CAWSKGAYGETRYF.

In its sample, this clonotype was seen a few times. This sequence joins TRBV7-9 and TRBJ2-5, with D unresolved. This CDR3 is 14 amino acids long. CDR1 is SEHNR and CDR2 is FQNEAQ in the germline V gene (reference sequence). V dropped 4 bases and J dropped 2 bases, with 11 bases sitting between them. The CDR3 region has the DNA TGTGCCAGCAGCTCGTTAAATTTACAAGAGACCCAGTACTTC. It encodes CASSSLNLQETQYF.

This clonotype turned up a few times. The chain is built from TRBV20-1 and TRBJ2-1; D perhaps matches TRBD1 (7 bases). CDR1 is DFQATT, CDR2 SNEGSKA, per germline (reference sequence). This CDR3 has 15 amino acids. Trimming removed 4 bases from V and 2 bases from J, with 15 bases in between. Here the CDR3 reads CSAKRGRGAYNEQFF. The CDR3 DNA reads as TGCAGTGCTAAAAGGGGCAGGGGGGCCTACAATGAGCAGTTCTTC.

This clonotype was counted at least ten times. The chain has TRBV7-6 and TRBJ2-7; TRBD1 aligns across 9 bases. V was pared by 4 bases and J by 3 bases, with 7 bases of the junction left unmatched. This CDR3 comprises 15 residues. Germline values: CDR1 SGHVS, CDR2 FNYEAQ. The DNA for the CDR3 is TGTGCCAGCAGCTCGGGGACAGGGTCTCGCTACGAGCAGTACTTC. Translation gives CASSSGTGSRYEQYF.

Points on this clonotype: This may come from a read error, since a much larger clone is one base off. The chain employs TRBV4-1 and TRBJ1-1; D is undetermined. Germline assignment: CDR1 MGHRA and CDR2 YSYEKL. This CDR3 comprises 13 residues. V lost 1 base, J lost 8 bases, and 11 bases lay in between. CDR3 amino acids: CASSQGSSAEAFF. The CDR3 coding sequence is TGCGCCAGCAGCCAAGGCAGTTCGGCAGAAGCTTTCTTT.

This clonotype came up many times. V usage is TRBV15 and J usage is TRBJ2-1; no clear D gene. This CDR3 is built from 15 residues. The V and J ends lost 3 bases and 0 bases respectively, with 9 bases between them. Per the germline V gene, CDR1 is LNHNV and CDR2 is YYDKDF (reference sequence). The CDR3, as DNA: TGTGCCACCAGCAGGGACCCCAGCTCCTACAATGAGCAGTTCTTC. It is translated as CATSRDPSSYNEQFF.

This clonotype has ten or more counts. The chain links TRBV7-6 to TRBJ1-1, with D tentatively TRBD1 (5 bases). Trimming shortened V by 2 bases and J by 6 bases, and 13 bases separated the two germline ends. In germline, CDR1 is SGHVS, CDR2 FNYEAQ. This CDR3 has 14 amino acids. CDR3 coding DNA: TGTGCCAGCAGCTTACAGGGTGCGGCCCCTGAAGCTTTCTTT. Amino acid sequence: CASSLQGAAPEAFF.

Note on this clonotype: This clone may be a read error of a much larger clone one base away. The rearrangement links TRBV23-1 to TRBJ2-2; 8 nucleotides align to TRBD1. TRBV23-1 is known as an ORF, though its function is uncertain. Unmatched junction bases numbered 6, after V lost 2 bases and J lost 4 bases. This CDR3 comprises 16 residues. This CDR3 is CASSQRNRGSTGELFF. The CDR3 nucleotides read TGCGCCAGCAGTCAACGGAACAGGGGGAGCACCGGGGAGCTGTTTTTT.

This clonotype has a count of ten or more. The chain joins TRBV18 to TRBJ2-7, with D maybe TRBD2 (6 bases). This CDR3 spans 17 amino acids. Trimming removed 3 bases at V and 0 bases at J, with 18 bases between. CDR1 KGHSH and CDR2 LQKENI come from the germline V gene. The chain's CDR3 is CASSPGLEGGVSYEQYF. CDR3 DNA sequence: TGTGCCAGCTCACCCGGGTTGGAGGGTGGAGTCTCCTACGAGCAGTACTTC.

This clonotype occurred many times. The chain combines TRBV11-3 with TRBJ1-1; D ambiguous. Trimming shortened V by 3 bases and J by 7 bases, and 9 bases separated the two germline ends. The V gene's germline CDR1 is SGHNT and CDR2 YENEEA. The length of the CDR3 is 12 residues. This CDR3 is CASSFSWGEAFF. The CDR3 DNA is TGTGCCAGCAGCTTTTCGTGGGGTGAAGCTTTCTTT.